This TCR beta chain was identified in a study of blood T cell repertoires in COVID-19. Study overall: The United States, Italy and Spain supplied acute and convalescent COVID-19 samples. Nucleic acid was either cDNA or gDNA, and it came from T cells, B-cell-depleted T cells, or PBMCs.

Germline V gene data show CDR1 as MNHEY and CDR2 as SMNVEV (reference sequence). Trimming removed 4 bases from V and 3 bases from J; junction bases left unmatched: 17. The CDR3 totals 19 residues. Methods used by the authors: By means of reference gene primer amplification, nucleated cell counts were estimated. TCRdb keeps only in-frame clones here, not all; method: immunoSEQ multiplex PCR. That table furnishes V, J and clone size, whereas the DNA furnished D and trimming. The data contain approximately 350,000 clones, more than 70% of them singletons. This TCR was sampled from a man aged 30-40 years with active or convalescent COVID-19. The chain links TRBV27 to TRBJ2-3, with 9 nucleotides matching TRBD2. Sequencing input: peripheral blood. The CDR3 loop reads CASSSWTGGGRAGTDTQYF. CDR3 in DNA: TGTGCCAGCAGTTCCTGGACGGGAGGCGGGAGGGCTGGAACAGATACGCAGTATTTT.